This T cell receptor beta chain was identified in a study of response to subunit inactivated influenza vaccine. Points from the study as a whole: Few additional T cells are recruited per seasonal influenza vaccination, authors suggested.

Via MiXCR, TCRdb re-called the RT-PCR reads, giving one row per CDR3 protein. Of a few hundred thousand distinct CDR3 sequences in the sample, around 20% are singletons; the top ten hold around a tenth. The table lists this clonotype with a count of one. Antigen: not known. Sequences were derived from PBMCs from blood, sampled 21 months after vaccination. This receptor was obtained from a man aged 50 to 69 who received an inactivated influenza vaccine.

The CDR3 loop reads CAISESTNYGYTF. The CDR3 DNA sequence: TGTGCCATCAGTGAGTCAACTAACTATGGCTACACCTTC. The chain uses TRBV10-3 and TRBJ1-2; no definite D call. This CDR3 is 13 amino acids long. From germline, CDR1 is ENHRY and CDR2 SYGVKD. With 0 bases removed from V and 0 bases from J, the gap between germline ends came to 2 bases.